This T cell receptor (beta chain) was retrieved from a study of blood T cell repertoires in COVID-19. Study in general: From T cells, B-cell-depleted T cells, or PBMCs came the material, which was cDNA or gDNA.

Study processing details: It was from reference gene primer amplification that nucleated cell counts were estimated. Sequencing used immunoSEQ multiplex PCR; TCRdb keeps in-frame clones, though not all of them. V, J and clone size are those of that table, while D and trimming were read from the DNA. The repertoire holds approximately 180,000 clones, with 80% to 90% as singletons. This clone was seen more than once but under ten times. The V gene lost 2 bases and the J gene lost 1 base, with 13 bases spanning the gap. CDR3 length equals 16 residues. Per the germline V gene, CDR1 is ENHRY and CDR2 is SYGVKD.

The sequence was collected from a man between 60 and 75 years old with acute or convalescent COVID-19. Sequences were obtained from peripheral blood. The chain couples TRBV10-3 to TRBJ2-3; D gene ambiguous. The CDR3 protein is CAISEIARAGTDTQYF. The CDR3 DNA reads TGTGCCATCAGTGAGATCGCTAGAGCCGGCACAGATACGCAGTATTTT.